What follows are 8 T cell receptor beta chains derived from one specimen sequenced in a study of T cells after yellow fever vaccination. TCRdb fed the 5' RACE reads into MiXCR, producing one record per CDR3 protein. Of approximately 120,000 distinct CDR3 sequences in the sample, more than 6.5% were seen once. Material: CD4+ T cells sorted from PBMCs, obtained roughly 10 days after the first yellow fever vaccination. These receptors were collected from a man between 18 and 35 years old who received the YFV17D yellow fever vaccine.

At least ten counts were recorded for this clonotype. The chain employs TRBV4-1 and TRBJ1-2; D not certain. The CDR3 length is 15 residues. Germline-derived CDR1 and CDR2 are MGHRA and YSYEKL. V was shortened by 1 base and J by 2 bases, with 11 bases between the two germline ends. The CDR3 coding sequence is TGCGCCAGCAGCCAAGTGGGATCCCTAAACTATGGCTACACCTTC. Translating it yields CASSQVGSLNYGYTF.

This clonotype was recorded at least ten times. V usage is TRBV6-5 and J usage is TRBJ2-3; 12 bases line up with TRBD2. The V gene end was trimmed by 4 bases and the J gene end by 0 bases; junction bases not matched to a gene: 5. CDR3 length: 17 residues. Germline lookup yields CDR1 MNHEY and CDR2 SVGAGI. CDR3 sequence reads: CASSSGLAGSSTDTQYF. For the CDR3, the DNA is TGTGCCAGCAGTTCCGGACTAGCGGGGTCTAGCACAGATACGCAGTATTTT.

This clonotype was seen ten or more times. The chain joins TRBV7-9 to TRBJ2-7; the match to TRBD1 covers 9 bases. Looked up from germline, CDR1 is SEHNR and CDR2 is FQNEAQ (reference sequence). This CDR3 contains 17 residues. With 3 bases clipped from V and 5 bases from J, the junction kept 14 bases outside the gene matches. In nucleotides, the CDR3 is TGTGCCAGCAGCTTTCGCCTTATGGACAGGGGTTATGACGAGCAGTACTTC. This encodes CASSFRLMDRGYDEQYF.

This clonotype showed up many times. V gene TRBV5-1 combines with J gene TRBJ2-2; 9 bases map to TRBD1. The germline V gene has CDR1 SGHRS and CDR2 YFSETQ. The CDR3 is made up of 16 amino acids. The junction had 9 bases not matched to a gene; V was cut back by 4 bases and J by 5 bases. CDR3 bases: TGCGCCAGCAGCCAACTGCCGGGGACAGGGACCGGGGAGCTGTTTTTT. The encoded protein is CASSQLPGTGTGELFF.

This clonotype came up a few times. The chain links TRBV4-2 to TRBJ2-5; 8 bases match TRBD2. Trimming took 3 bases from V and 1 from J; bases not matched to a gene: 7. The CDR3 loop spans 16 amino acids. Germline CDR1 LGHNA, CDR2 YNFKEQ. This CDR3 reads CASSHRTGGPQETQYF. As DNA, the CDR3 is TGTGCCAGCAGCCACCGAACGGGGGGGCCCCAAGAGACCCAGTACTTC.

This clonotype was counted between two and nine times. The chain links TRBV19 to TRBJ1-2, with 7 bases identical to TRBD1. Germline V gene sequence: CDR1 LNHDA, CDR2 SQIVND (reference sequence). V lost 1 base and J lost 8; bases outside the gene matches: 13. The CDR3 sequence is 16 residues long. CDR3 in DNA: TGTGCCAGTAGTATAGTCCCCCGGGCAGGGGGAAGAGGCTACACCTTC. Its translation is CASSIVPRAGGRGYTF. The variable domain in full, with the rest retrieved from reference TRBV19 and TRBJ1-2, is DGGITQSPKYLFRKEGQNVTLSCEQNLNHDAMYWYRQDPGQGLRLIYYSQIVNDFQKGDIAEGYSVSREKKESFPLTVTSAQKNPTAFYLCASSIVPRAGGRGYTFGSGTRLTVV.

This clonotype was detected many times. The rearrangement uses TRBV20-1 and TRBJ2-3; perhaps D is TRBD1 or TRBD2 (5 bases each). The V gene lost 6 bases and the J gene lost 2 bases, with 12 bases spanning the gap. In germline, CDR1 is DFQATT, CDR2 SNEGSKA (reference sequence). This CDR3 region has 13 residues. Here the CDR3 reads CSAPGPYTDTQYF. The CDR3 DNA reads as TGCAGTGCCCCGGGACCCTACACAGATACGCAGTATTTT.

This clonotype has at least ten counts. The genes are TRBV6-5 and TRBJ2-7, with D possibly being TRBD1 (5 bases). The germline V and J ends were trimmed by 5 bases and 3 bases, with 8 bases remaining between them. This CDR3 has 12 residues. The germline CDR1 and CDR2 sequences are MNHEY and SVGAGI. CDR3 in amino acids: CASSDSFYEQYF. For the CDR3, the DNA is TGTGCCAGCAGTGACAGTTTCTACGAGCAGTACTTC.